A single sample gave rise to the 27 T cell receptor beta chains below, sequenced in a study of response to subunit inactivated influenza vaccine. TCRdb analysed the RT-PCR reads with MiXCR anew, one entry per CDR3 protein. The repertoire has over 800,000 distinct CDR3 sequences, 21% of them found once; the top ten carry about 9.4%. Sequencing was performed on PBMCs from blood, taken 4 to 6 days after vaccination. The source of these receptors is a middle-aged man who received an inactivated influenza vaccine.

This clonotype has more than one count but fewer than ten. V is TRBV6-2 or TRBV6-3 and J is TRBJ2-3; the D is unclear. The V and J ends lost 5 bases and 2 bases respectively, with 14 bases between them. The CDR3 consists of 15 residues. Germline lookup yields CDR1 MNHEY and CDR2 SVGEGT. The CDR3 bases are TGTGCCAGCAGTACTACGTCCTCCTCCACAGATACGCAGTATTTT. Residues: CASSTTSSSTDTQYF.

This clonotype was detected a few times. The chain carries TRBV4-2 and TRBJ2-1, with D perhaps assigned TRBD1 or TRBD2 (6 bases each). The CDR3 runs to 15 residues. Trimming took 1 base from V and 8 from J, leaving 15 bases between them. Germline CDR1 LGHNA, CDR2 YNFKEQ. The CDR3 bases are TGTGCCAGCAGCCAAGTGGACTCACGGGGGCATGAGCAGTTCTTC. It yields the protein CASSQVDSRGHEQFF.

V and J are TRBV5-1 and TRBJ1-1, with D possibly TRBD1 on 6 matching bases. The CDR3 contains 15 residues. The V end lost 2 bases, the J end lost 4 bases, and 15 bases lay between the germline ends. The germline V gene has CDR1 SGHRS and CDR2 YFSETQ. The CDR3 DNA reads as TGCGCCAGCAGCTTTAACAGGGCCTCCGGCACTGAAGCTTTCTTT. This gives the protein CASSFNRASGTEAFF.

This clonotype has a handful of counts. J is TRBJ2-1 and V is TRBV29-1; tentative D call: TRBD1 (5 bases). From germline, CDR1 is SQVTM and CDR2 ANQGSEA. The length of the CDR3 is 12 residues. Trimming took 4 bases from V and 6 from J, leaving 10 bases between them. The CDR3 DNA follows: TGCAGCGTTGGGGCTAGGGGCAATGAGCAGTTCTTC. This sequence encodes CSVGARGNEQFF.

The chain combines TRBV12-3 or TRBV12-4 with TRBJ2-3, with TRBD2 matching over 11 bases. The CDR3 contains 16 residues. V was clipped by 6 bases and J by 0 bases; unmatched bases: 5. The CDR3 here is CASSLTSGVSTDTQYF. The CDR3 bases are TGTGCCAGCAGCCTGACTAGCGGGGTTAGCACAGATACGCAGTATTTT.

V gene TRBV18 combines with J gene TRBJ2-7; D is perhaps TRBD1 (5 bases). Deletions cut 2 bases from V and 3 bases from J, with 11 bases between. Germline V gene data show CDR1 as KGHSH and CDR2 as LQKENI. The CDR3 is made up of 14 amino acids. The CDR3 bases are TGTGCCAGCTCACCAGTCTCAGGGAACTACGAGCAGTACTTC. Translated, it gives CASSPVSGNYEQYF.

This clonotype turned up a few times. The chain links TRBV21-1 to TRBJ2-1; the table's D call, TRBD1, was not checked against the DNA. TRBV21-1 corresponds to a pseudogene. The CDR3 loop spans 14 amino acids. CDR3 in DNA: TGTGCCAGCAGCAGGCTGGGGGCGCGGGACAGGGTTGTTTTC. Translating it yields CASSRLGARDRVVF.

At least ten counts were recorded for this clonotype. The chain links TRBV5-1 to TRBJ2-1, with D perhaps matching TRBD2 (5 bases). V was clipped by 1 base and J by 8 bases, with 13 bases between them. The CDR3 has 14 residues. Germline lookup yields CDR1 SGHRS and CDR2 YFSETQ. CDR3 nucleotides: TGCGCCAGCAGCTTGAGGGAGCGCGGTCATGAGCAGTTCTTC. Translation: CASSLRERGHEQFF.

This clonotype was counted a few times. V and J are TRBV2 and TRBJ2-3; possible D gene TRBD2, 5 bases. The CDR3 length is 12 residues. Trimming pared 6 bases from V and 4 bases from J, leaving 8 bases between. CDR1 is SNHLY and CDR2 is FYNNEI in the germline V gene. Here the CDR3 reads CASRQLADTQYF. CDR3 DNA: TGTGCCAGCAGGCAACTAGCAGATACGCAGTATTTT.

The chain is built from TRBV9 and TRBJ1-6, with D perhaps TRBD1 (5 bases). Germline V gives CDR1 SGDLS, CDR2 YYNGEE. CDR3 size: 14 residues. V was cut by 4 bases and J by 7 bases, with 12 bases left in between. In nucleotides, the CDR3 is TGTGCCAGCAGCCTGGGGGGTCAAAATTCACCCCTCCACTTT. Amino acids: CASSLGGQNSPLHF.

This CDR3 reads CASSAAGAGAQETQYF. CDR3 in DNA: TGTGCCAGCAGCGCAGCGGGGGCGGGGGCCCAAGAGACCCAGTACTTC. J is TRBJ2-5 and V is TRBV7-2, with 8 bases matching TRBD2. The trim removed 5 bases at V and 1 base at J, leaving 9 bases unmatched. Germline CDR1 reads SGHTA; CDR2 reads FQGNSA. This CDR3 is built from 16 residues.

This clonotype has just a few counts. At one end the junction does not follow the germline gene, possibly because of a read error. CDR3 sequence reads: CASSPGIPGMGYDERFF. CDR3 nucleotides: TGCGCCAGCAGCCCTGGAATCCCCGGAATGGGTTATGATGAGCGGTTCTTC. The chain uses TRBV5-1 and TRBJ2-1, with D uncertain. Per germline, CDR1 SGHRS and CDR2 YFSETQ. The CDR3 consists of 17 residues. The full variable domain, completed using reference TRBV5-1 and TRBJ2-1, is KAGVTQTPRYLIKTRGQQVTLSCSPISGHRSVSWYQQTPGQGLQFLFEYFSETQRNKGNFPGRFSGRQFSNSRSEMNVSTLELGDSALYLCASSPGIPGMGYDERFFGPGTRLTVL.

This clonotype was seen many times. The rearrangement links TRBV5-5 to TRBJ1-1; D remains unclear. This CDR3 region has 15 residues. Looked up from germline, CDR1 is SGHKS and CDR2 is YYEKEE (reference sequence). Trimming left V 0 bases short and J 11 bases short, with 20 bases between. The CDR3 spells CASSLVGGPTAGAFF. The CDR3 nucleotides are TGTGCCAGCAGCTTGGTTGGCGGACCCACCGCCGGGGCTTTCTTT.

This clonotype was picked up a small number of times. This rearrangement joins TRBV20-1 to TRBJ2-1; tentative D call: TRBD2 (5 bases). Germline CDR1 DFQATT, CDR2 SNEGSKA (reference sequence). The CDR3 length is 14 residues. V shed 5 bases and J shed 8 bases, with 19 bases lying between them. For the CDR3, the DNA is TGCAGTGCTCACGCCGGACCAGGAGCGGATGAGCAGTTCTTC. This codes for CSAHAGPGADEQFF.

The chain carries TRBV6-2 or TRBV6-3 and TRBJ2-7, with D tentatively TRBD1 (6 bases). Looked up from germline, CDR1 is MNHEY and CDR2 is SVGEGT. Trimming removed 0 bases from V and 3 bases from J, with 15 bases in between. CDR3 length: 16 amino acids. CDR3 protein: CASSYSETGPLYEQYF. CDR3 nucleotides: TGTGCCAGCAGTTACTCCGAGACAGGTCCCCTCTACGAGCAGTACTTC.

This sequence joins TRBV28 and TRBJ2-7; D may be TRBD2 (5 bases). The V gene lost 2 bases and the J gene lost 3 bases, with 11 bases spanning the gap. The CDR3 is 14 amino acids. The V gene's germline CDR1 is MDHEN and CDR2 SYDVKM. The CDR3 region has the DNA TGTGCCAGCAGTTTAACCCTTACTAGCTACGAGCAGTACTTC. Translating it yields CASSLTLTSYEQYF.

This clonotype was counted between two and nine times. The V and J genes are TRBV20-1 and TRBJ2-1; TRBD2 matches 8 bases. Germline CDR1 and CDR2: DFQATT and SNEGSKA (reference sequence). V lost 1 base to trimming and J lost 4 bases; unmatched junction nucleotides: 9. The CDR3 sequence is 16 residues long. For the CDR3, the DNA is TGCAGTGCTAGAGGTTCGGCGGGGGGTGGGTACAATGAGCAGTTCTTC. Its translation is CSARGSAGGGYNEQFF.

This clonotype occurred a few times. The gene calls are TRBV2 and TRBJ1-4; D unresolved. Germline-derived CDR1 and CDR2 are SNHLY and FYNNEI. Trimming removed 2 bases from V and 8 bases from J, with 9 bases in between. The CDR3 has 13 amino acids. In nucleotides, the CDR3 is TGTGCCAGCAGTGAAATTCCAACCGAAAAACTGTTTTTT. It encodes CASSEIPTEKLFF.

This clonotype was counted between two and nine times. J is TRBJ2-2 and V is TRBV6-2 or TRBV6-3; 15 positions match TRBD2. CDR3 length: 19 residues. The V gene's germline CDR1 is MNHEY and CDR2 SVGEGT. Trimming at V came to 5 bases and at J to 7 bases, leaving 14 bases not matched to a gene. Written as DNA, the CDR3 is TGTGCCAGCAGTCCTCGGACTAGCGGGAGGGCCAGGGGGTTCGGGGAGCTGTTTTTT. Its protein product is CASSPRTSGRARGFGELFF.

This clonotype was recorded a few times. The chain joins TRBV11-2 to TRBJ1-2, with 7 bases lining up with TRBD1. CDR1 is SGHAT, CDR2 FQNNGV, per germline. This CDR3 is built from 19 residues. V shed 3 bases, J shed 3 bases, and the junction held 19 bases outside the gene matches. The CDR3 DNA reads TGTGCCAGCAGCTTGGATCTCAGCTCGGTTCCGCAGGGGGACTATGGCTACACCTTC. This translates into CASSLDLSSVPQGDYGYTF.

The chain links TRBV20-1 to TRBJ2-3; 11 bases match TRBD2. J lost 0 bases, V lost 3 bases, and 2 bases had no gene match. The length of the CDR3 is 15 residues. CDR1 is DFQATT, CDR2 SNEGSKA, per germline (reference sequence). CDR3 amino acids: CSARTSGISTDTQYF. The CDR3 DNA reads TGCAGTGCTAGGACTAGCGGGATTAGCACAGATACGCAGTATTTT.

The CDR3 DNA reads TGCGCCAGCAGCCAAGGACCGGGACACTCTGCTAAAAACATTCAGTACTTC. The encoded protein is CASSQGPGHSAKNIQYF. This chain connects TRBV4-1 to TRBJ2-4; a possible D gene is TRBD1 (6 bases). Germline lookup yields CDR1 MGHRA and CDR2 YSYEKL. This CDR3 has 17 residues. The V end lost 1 base, the J end lost 4 bases, and 17 bases lay between the germline ends.

This clonotype was detected only once. J is TRBJ2-7 and V is TRBV5-1; tentatively, D is TRBD2 (5 bases). V was cut by 4 bases and J by 2 bases, with 13 bases left in between. CDR3 size: 14 residues. Germline V lookup: CDR1 SGHRS, CDR2 YFSETQ. The CDR3 DNA follows: TGCGCCAGCAGCATAGGGAGCATCACCTACGAGCAGTACTTC. It is translated as CASSIGSITYEQYF.

The gene calls are TRBV7-2 and TRBJ1-2; D might be TRBD1 (5 bases). The CDR3 runs to 14 residues. Germline CDR1 is SGHTA and CDR2 is FQGNSA. The V end lost 4 bases, the J end lost 7 bases, and 16 bases lay between the germline ends. The CDR3 is CASSSRDPLLGYTF. The CDR3 nucleotides are TGTGCCAGCAGCTCAAGGGACCCCCTCCTTGGCTACACCTTC.

This clonotype was recorded many times. The J gene is TRBJ1-3, the V gene TRBV29-1; the match to TRBD1 covers 9 bases. Germline CDR1 is SQVTM and CDR2 is ANQGSEA. V dropped 5 bases and J dropped 1; count of bases not matched to a gene: 3. The CDR3 consists of 14 residues. Written as DNA, the CDR3 is TGCAGCGTTATGACAGGGGGGTCTGGAAACACCATATATTTT. The encoded protein is CSVMTGGSGNTIYF.

This clonotype occurred a few times. V usage is TRBV29-1 and J usage is TRBJ2-3, with D uncertain. The V gene's germline CDR1 is SQVTM and CDR2 ANQGSEA. The CDR3 sequence is 13 residues long. V lost 3 bases and J lost 2, with 9 bases in between. In DNA form, the CDR3 reads TGCAGCGTTGATCTCCTACTCACAGATACGCAGTATTTT. Protein product: CSVDLLLTDTQYF.

This clonotype was seen a few times. The V and J genes are TRBV20-1 and TRBJ1-1; 8 bases match TRBD1. Germline CDR1 and CDR2: DFQATT and SNEGSKA (reference sequence). CDR3 length: 13 amino acids. V was clipped by 6 bases and J by 2 bases; unmatched bases: 5. The CDR3 region is CSARTGHNTEAFF. The DNA for the CDR3 is TGCAGTGCCCGGACAGGGCACAACACTGAAGCTTTCTTT.